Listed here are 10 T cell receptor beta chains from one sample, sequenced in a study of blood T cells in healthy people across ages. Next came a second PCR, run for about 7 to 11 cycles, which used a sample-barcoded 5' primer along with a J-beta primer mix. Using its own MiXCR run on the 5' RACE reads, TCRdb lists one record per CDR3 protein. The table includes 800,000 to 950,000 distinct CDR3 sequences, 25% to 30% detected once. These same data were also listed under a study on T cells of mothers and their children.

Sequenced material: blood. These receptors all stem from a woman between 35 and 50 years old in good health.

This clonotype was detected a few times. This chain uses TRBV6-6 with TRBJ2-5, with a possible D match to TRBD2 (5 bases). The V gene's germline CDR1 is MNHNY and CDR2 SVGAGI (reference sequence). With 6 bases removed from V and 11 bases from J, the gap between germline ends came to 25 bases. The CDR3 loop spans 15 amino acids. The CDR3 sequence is CASRIKRGDIQEQYF. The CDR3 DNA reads TGTGCCAGCAGGATAAAACGGGGAGATATTCAGGAGCAGTACTTC.

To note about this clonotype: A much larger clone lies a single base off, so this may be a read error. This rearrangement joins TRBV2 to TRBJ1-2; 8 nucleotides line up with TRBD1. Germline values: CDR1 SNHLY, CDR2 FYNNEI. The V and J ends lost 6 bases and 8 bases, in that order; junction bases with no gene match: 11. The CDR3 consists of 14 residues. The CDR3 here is CASSTRTGSWGYTF. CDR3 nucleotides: TGTGCCAGCAGCACAAGGACAGGGAGCTGGGGCTACACCTTC. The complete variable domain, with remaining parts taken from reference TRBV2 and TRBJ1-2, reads EPEVTQTPSHQVTQMGQEVILRCVPISNHLYFYWYRQILGQKVEFLVSFYNNEISEKSEIFDDQFSVERPDGSNFTLKIRSTKLEDSAMYFCASSTRTGSWGYTFGSGTRLTVV.

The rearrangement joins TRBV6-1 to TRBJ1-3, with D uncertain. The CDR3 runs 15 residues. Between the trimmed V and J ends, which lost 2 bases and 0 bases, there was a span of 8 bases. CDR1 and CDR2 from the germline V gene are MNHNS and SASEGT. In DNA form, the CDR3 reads TGTGCCAGCAGTGAAATGTCCTACTCTGGAAACACCATATATTTT. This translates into CASSEMSYSGNTIYF.

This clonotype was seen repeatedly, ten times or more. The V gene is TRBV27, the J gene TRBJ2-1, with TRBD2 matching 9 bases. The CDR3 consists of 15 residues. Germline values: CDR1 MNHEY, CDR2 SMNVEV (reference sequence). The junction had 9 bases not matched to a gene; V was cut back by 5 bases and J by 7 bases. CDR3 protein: CASSVGTSISNEQFF. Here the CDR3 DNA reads TGTGCCAGCAGTGTGGGGACTAGCATAAGTAATGAGCAGTTCTTC.

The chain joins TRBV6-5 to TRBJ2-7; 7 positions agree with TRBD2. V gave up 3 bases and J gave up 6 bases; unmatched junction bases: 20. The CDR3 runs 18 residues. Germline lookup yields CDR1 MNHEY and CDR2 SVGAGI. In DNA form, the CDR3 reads TGTGCCAGCAGTTATTTGCCCGGGGGGTTGGACTATTCGGGCGAGCAGTACTTC. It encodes CASSYLPGGLDYSGEQYF.

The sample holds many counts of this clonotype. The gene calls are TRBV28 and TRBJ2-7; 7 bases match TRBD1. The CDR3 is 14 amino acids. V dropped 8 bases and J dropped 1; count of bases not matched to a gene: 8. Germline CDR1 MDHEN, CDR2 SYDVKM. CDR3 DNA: TGTGCCAGCCCTGCTCCAGGGGGTTCCTACGAGCAGTACTTC. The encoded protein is CASPAPGGSYEQYF.

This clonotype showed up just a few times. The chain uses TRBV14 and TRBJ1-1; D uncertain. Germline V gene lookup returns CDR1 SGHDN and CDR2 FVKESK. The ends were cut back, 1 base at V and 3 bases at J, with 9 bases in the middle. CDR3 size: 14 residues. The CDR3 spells CASSQARLDTEAFF. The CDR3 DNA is TGTGCCAGCAGCCAAGCGAGACTCGACACTGAAGCTTTCTTT.

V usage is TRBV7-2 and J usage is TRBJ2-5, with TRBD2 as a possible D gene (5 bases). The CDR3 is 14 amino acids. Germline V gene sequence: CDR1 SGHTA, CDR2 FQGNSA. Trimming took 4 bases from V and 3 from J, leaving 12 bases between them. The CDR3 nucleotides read TGTGCCAGCAGCTCCGGGAAGGGCAAAGAGACCCAGTACTTC. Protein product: CASSSGKGKETQYF.

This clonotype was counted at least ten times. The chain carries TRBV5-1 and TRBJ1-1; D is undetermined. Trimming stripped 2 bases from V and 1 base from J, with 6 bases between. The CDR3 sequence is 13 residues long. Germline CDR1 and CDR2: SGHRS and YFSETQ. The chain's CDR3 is CASSFSGNTEAFF. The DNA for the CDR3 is TGCGCCAGCAGCTTCTCAGGGAACACTGAAGCTTTCTTT.

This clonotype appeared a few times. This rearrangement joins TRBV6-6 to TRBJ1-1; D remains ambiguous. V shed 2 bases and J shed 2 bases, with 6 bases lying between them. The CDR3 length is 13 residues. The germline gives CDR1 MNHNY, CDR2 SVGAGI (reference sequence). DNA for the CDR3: TGTGCCAGCAGTTACGCAGGAAACACTGAAGCTTTCTTT. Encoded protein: CASSYAGNTEAFF.